Listed here are 4 T cell receptor beta chains from one sample, sequenced in a study of regulatory T cells in long-lasting Graves disease. The sample's time point: newly diagnosed GD, antithyroid drugs for less than 3 months. PBMCs provided the RNA from which the TCR library was made. Building the TCR beta libraries relied on iRepertoire HTBI primers, and CDR3 regions underwent Arm-PCR. Each CDR3 protein gets one entry after TCRdb re-called the multiplex PCR reads with MiXCR. Among over 300,000 distinct CDR3 sequences, roughly a sixth were seen once, and the ten largest hold 22%. The sequencing here drew on peripheral blood mononuclear cells (PBMCs), taken at new diagnosis, from a patient treated with antithyroid drugs. Receptor source: a female donor with Graves disease.

There are many counts of this clonotype. The CDR3 DNA sequence: TGTGCCAGCTCACCAGACAGGGTACGGGTCGCCACCTTC. Its translation: CASSPDRVRVATF. This chain connects TRBV18 to TRBJ1-2; the match to TRBD1 covers 7 bases. Germline-derived CDR1 and CDR2 are KGHSH and LQKENI. V was clipped by 2 bases and J by 13 bases; unmatched bases: 10. The CDR3 is made up of 13 amino acids.

The sample holds many counts of this clonotype. V gene TRBV7-2 combines with J gene TRBJ2-1; D gene uncertain. V dropped 1 base and J dropped 7 bases, with 26 bases sitting between them. This CDR3 has 19 residues. Germline V gene data show CDR1 as SGHTA and CDR2 as FQGNSA. DNA for the CDR3: TGTGCCAGCAGCTTAGGCCCTCTTTCTCGAGCCCTCCCAAGGAATGAGCAGTTCTTC. It translates to CASSLGPLSRALPRNEQFF.

The rearrangement joins TRBV27 to TRBJ2-1; 14 nucleotides align to TRBD2. Germline V gene sequence: CDR1 MNHEY, CDR2 SMNVEV (reference sequence). Unmatched junction bases numbered 13, after V lost 6 bases and J lost 6 bases. The CDR3 has 18 residues. DNA for the CDR3: TGTGCCAGCAGCGCGCGGCCGGGACTAGCGGGAGAAGGCAATGAGCAGTTCTTC. This translates into CASSARPGLAGEGNEQFF.

This clonotype was picked up many times. The chain links TRBV6-2 or TRBV6-3 to TRBJ2-7, with 9 nucleotides matching TRBD1. The ends lost 4 bases at V and 4 bases at J; junction bases unmatched: 5. Germline values: CDR1 MNHEY, CDR2 SVGEGT. The CDR3 has 14 residues. This CDR3 reads CASSFPGQGYEQYF. The CDR3 DNA follows: TGTGCCAGCAGTTTCCCGGGACAGGGTTACGAGCAGTACTTC.